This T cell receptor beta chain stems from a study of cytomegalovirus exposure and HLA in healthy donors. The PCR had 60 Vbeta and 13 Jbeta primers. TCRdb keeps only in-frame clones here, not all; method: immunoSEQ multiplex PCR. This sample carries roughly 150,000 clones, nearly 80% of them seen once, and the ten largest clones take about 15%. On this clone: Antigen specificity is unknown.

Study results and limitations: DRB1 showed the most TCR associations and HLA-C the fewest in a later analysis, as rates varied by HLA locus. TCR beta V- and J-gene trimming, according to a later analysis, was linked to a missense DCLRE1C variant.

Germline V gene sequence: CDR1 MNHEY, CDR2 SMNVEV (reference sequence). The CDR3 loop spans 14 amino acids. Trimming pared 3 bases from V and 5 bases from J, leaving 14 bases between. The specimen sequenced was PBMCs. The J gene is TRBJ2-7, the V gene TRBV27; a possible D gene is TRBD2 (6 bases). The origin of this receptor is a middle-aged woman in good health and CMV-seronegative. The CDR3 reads CASSFTRGFHEQYF. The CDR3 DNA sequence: TGTGCCAGCAGTTTCACGCGGGGCTTCCACGAGCAGTACTTC.